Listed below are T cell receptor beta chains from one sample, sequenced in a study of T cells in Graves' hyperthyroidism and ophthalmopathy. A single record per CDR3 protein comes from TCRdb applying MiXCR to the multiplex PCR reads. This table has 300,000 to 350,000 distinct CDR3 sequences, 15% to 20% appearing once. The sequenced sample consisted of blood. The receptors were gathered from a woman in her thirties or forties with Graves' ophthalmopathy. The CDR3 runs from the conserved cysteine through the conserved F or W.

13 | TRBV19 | CASNEGANYGYTF
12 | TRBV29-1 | CSEQGARDGYTF
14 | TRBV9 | CASSVSGSYSPLHF
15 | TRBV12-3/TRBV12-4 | CASSSQGARGTEAFF
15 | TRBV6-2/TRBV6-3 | CASSSGRGTIETQYF
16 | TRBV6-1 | CASSDGGGPQNTEAFF
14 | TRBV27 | CASSLRETSYEQYF
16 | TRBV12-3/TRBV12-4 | CASSSETGGLNYGYTF
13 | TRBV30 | CAWSVRWGYEQYF
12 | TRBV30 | CACTGLGTEAFF
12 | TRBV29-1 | CSVRQGPYEQYF
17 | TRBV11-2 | CASSLDLQGTGANVLTF
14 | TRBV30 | CAWSVPQISGELFF
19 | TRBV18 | CASSRATGTGGSGSQPQHF
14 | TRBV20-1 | CSARDWASNYGYTF
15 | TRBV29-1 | CSVERQAGGPYEQYF
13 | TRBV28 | CASNTGYKTEAFF
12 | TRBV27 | CATKVPTETQYF
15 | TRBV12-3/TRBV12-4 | CASSAAGGGTGELFF
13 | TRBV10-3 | CAISGRTGDEQYF
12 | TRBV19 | CASSTSNQPQHF
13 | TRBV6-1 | CASSGQGGYGYTF
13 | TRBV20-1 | CSANEDNNQPQHF
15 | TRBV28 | CASSLWSSYNSPLHF
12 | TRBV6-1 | CASSEYLYEQYF
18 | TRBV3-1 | CASSQDGTASRGVSEQYF
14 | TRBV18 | CASSPVRGNQPQHF
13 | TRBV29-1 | CSVDFAGANVLTF
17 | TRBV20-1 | CSARDQGRGPVKLPQHF
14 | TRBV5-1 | CASSPEQGDTEAFF
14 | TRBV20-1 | CSARGGRVNTEAFF
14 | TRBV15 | CATSPLDRNTEAFF
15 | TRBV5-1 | CASSLAGREGDEQYF
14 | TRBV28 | CATSGRRVYSPLHF
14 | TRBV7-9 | CATNTQGSEDRRYF
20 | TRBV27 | CASSAWTGGLRSLAKNIQYF
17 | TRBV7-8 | CASSSGPSIAGVETQYF
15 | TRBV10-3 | CATEGLAGDSDEQYF
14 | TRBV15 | CATSSTIGYYEQYF
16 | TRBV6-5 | CASSSTPQGLAGVEFF
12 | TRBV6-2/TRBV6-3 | CASSTVGTEAFF
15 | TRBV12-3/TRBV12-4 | CASSLTPGITGELFF
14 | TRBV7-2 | CASSLIPGRYEQYF
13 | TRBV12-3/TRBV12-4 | CASTSFRNQPQHF
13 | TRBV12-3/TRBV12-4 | CASSLMGNTEAFF